This TCR beta chain was captured by sequencing in a study of vaccination and CD4 T cells after COVID-19. CD4+ T cells that had been cultured provided DNA sequenced with the Oncomine TCR Beta short-read assay. Each CDR3 protein is one row after TCRdb ran MiXCR on the PCR reads. The sample carries several thousand distinct CDR3 sequences, about a third recorded once. In regard to this clonotype: The antigen is not known.

Treatment meaning: approximately nine-day PBMC culture with coronavirus spike peptide pools or control peptides (ViraFEST assay). Prior to the COVID-19 pandemic (2011-2018), the unexposed donor's CD4+ T cells were collected. Germline V gene lookup returns CDR1 LNHNV and CDR2 YYDKDF (reference sequence). This CDR3 has 17 residues. V gave up 5 bases and J gave up 2 bases; unmatched junction bases: 9. The receptor was isolated from a human donor in good health. J is TRBJ2-2 and V is TRBV15; TRBD1 matches 9 bases. The sequenced sample consisted of CD4+ T cells from blood, cultured in vitro. The CDR3 protein is CATSFVPGQGNTGELFF. CDR3 DNA: TGTGCCACCAGCTTCGTCCCGGGACAGGGAAACACCGGGGAGCTGTTTTTT.